The 2 T cell receptor beta chains reported below all come from one sample, sequenced in a study of response to subunit inactivated influenza vaccine. TCRdb recomputed calls from the RT-PCR reads with MiXCR, one row per CDR3 protein. The sample records about 310,000 distinct CDR3 sequences, approximately 23% being singletons. Sequences were derived from PBMCs from blood, sampled approximately 22 months after vaccination. The receptor source for this set is a man aged 50 to 69 who received an inactivated influenza vaccine.

This clonotype was seen a handful of times. The V and J genes are TRBV4-1 and TRBJ1-1; D is unclear. Trimming took 3 bases from V and 8 from J, leaving 16 bases between them. CDR3 length equals 14 residues. The germline V gene encodes CDR1 MGHRA and CDR2 YSYEKL. CDR3 loop: CASSQYPTRSEAFF. CDR3 nucleotides: TGCGCCAGCAGCCAGTACCCGACAAGGTCGGAAGCTTTCTTT.

There are a few counts of this clonotype. The gene calls are TRBV11-2 and TRBJ2-1; D may be TRBD1 or TRBD2 (7 bases each). Trimming left V 1 base short and J 8 bases short, with 15 bases between. CDR1 is SGHAT and CDR2 is FQNNGV in the germline V gene. There are 15 residues in the CDR3. Here the CDR3 reads CASSLVRGGGDEQFF. The CDR3 nucleotides read TGTGCCAGCAGCTTAGTTAGGGGAGGGGGCGATGAGCAGTTCTTC. The variable domain in full, completed from reference TRBV11-2 and TRBJ2-1, reads EAGVAQSPRYKIIEKRQSVAFWCNPISGHATLYWYQQILGQGPKLLIQFQNNGVVDDSQLPKDRFSAERLKGVDSTLKIQPAKLEDSAVYLCASSLVRGGGDEQFFGPGTRLTVL.